This T cell receptor (beta chain) was sequenced in a study of human T cells and chemical hapten exposure. About the study: Subjects had 2% DPC placed on roughly 2 cm by roughly 2 cm of upper inner arm skin for sensitization. Slight differences in pooled library volume were the main source of varying TCR yields across samples. Study-wide results and limits: Higher patch test scores went with higher counts of PT1 expanded TCRs.

The sample's time point: patch test 1, 2 weeks after DPC sensitization. Stated treatment: therapeutic diphenylcyclopropenone sensitization with weekly scalp DPC. TCRdb re-called the RACE reads through MiXCR, storing one row per CDR3 protein. This table holds about 120,000 distinct CDR3 sequences, roughly 13% found once. The length of the CDR3 is 18 residues. Germline assignment: CDR1 MGHRA and CDR2 YSYEKL. Trimming at V came to 0 bases and at J to 4 bases, leaving 10 bases not matched to a gene. The sample holds a few counts of this clonotype. No antigen is known for it. The receptor comes from a man between 18 and 35 years old with alopecia areata. Some clones in this sample may be carry-over from other donors' samples. The chain links TRBV4-1 to TRBJ1-1, with 11 bases that match TRBD1. Material: whole blood, obtained in connection with sensitization to the hapten diphenylcyclopropenone (DPC). The CDR3 loop is CASSQEGADRGLGTEAFF. As DNA, the CDR3 is TGCGCCAGCAGCCAAGAAGGAGCGGACAGGGGGCTTGGCACTGAAGCTTTCTTT.